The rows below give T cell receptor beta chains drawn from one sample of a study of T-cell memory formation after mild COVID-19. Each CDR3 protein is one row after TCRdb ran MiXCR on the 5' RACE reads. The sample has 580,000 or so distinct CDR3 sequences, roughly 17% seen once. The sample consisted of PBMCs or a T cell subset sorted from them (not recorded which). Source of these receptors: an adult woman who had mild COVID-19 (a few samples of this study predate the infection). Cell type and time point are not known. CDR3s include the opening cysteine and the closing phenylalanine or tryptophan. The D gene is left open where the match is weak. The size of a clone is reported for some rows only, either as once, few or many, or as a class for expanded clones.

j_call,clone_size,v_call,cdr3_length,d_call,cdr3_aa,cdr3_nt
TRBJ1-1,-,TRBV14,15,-,CASSPFTGTNTEAFF,TGTGCCAGCAGCCCATTTACCGGGACCAACACTGAAGCTTTCTTT
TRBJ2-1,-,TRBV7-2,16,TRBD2,CASSLQAGGPYNEQFF,TGTGCCAGCAGCTTACAGGCGGGGGGGCCCTACAATGAGCAGTTCTTC
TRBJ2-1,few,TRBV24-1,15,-,CATSDNGPRDNEQFF,TGTGCCACCAGTGATAATGGTCCCCGGGACAATGAGCAGTTCTTC
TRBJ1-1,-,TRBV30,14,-,CAWSSTGRGTEAFF,TGTGCCTGGAGTTCCACAGGGAGGGGCACTGAAGCTTTCTTT
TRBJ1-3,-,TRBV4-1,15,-,CASSPETDFGNTIYF,TGCGCCAGCAGCCCCGAGACAGACTTCGGGAACACCATATATTTT
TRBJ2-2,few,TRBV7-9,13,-,CASSWTQTGELFF,TGTGCCAGCAGTTGGACCCAGACCGGGGAGCTGTTTTTT
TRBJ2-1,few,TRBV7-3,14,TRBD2,CASSYVAGGNEQFF,TGTGCCAGCAGCTACGTAGCGGGAGGCAATGAGCAGTTCTTC
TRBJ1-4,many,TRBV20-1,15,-,CSARDIGEPNEKLFF,TGCAGTGCTAGAGATATCGGGGAGCCTAATGAAAAACTGTTTTTT
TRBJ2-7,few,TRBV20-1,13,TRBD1,CSAPTGWSYEQYF,TGCAGTGCCCCGACAGGGTGGTCCTACGAGCAGTACTTC
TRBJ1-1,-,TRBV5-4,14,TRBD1,CASSFGTARTEAFF,TGTGCCAGCAGCTTCGGGACAGCGAGGACTGAAGCTTTCTTT
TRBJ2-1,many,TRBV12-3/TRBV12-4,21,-,CASSFRPRPSISLLSYNEQFF,TGTGCCAGCAGTTTTCGGCCCCGGCCGAGTATCTCCCTCCTTTCTTACAATGAGCAGTTCTTC
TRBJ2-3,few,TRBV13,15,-,CASSFRAEGTDTQYF,TGTGCCAGCAGCTTCAGGGCAGAGGGCACAGATACGCAGTATTTT
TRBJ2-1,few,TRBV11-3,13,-,CASSLLGNDEQFF,TGTGCCAGCAGCTTACTAGGGAATGATGAGCAGTTCTTC
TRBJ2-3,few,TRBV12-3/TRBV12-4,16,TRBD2,CASIKGLAGSTDTQYF,TGTGCCAGCATTAAAGGACTAGCGGGAAGCACAGATACGCAGTATTTT
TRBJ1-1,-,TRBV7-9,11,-,CASSTTAEAFF,TGTGCCAGCAGCACGACTGCTGAAGCTTTCTTT
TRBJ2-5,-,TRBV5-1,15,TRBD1,CASSSLTGAGETQYF,TGCGCCAGCAGCTCCCTTACAGGGGCTGGGGAGACCCAGTACTTC
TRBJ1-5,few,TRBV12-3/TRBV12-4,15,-,CASSPVGSGNQPQHF,TGTGCCAGCAGCCCCGTAGGTTCGGGGAATCAGCCCCAGCATTTT
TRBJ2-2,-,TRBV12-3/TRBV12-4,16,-,CASSPLIGSTTGELFF,TGTGCCAGCAGCCCTCTTATCGGGAGCACTACCGGGGAGCTGTTTTTT
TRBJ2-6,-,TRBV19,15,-,CASSRVSSGANVLTF,TGTGCCAGTAGTCGGGTCAGCTCTGGGGCCAACGTCCTGACTTTC
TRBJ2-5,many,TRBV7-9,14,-,CASSRPTSGETQYF,TGTGCCAGCAGCCGACCGACTAGTGGAGAGACCCAGTACTTC
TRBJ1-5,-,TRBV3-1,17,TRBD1,CATLQLGQGFPLEPQHF,TGTGCCACCCTTCAACTGGGACAGGGGTTTCCCCTGGAGCCCCAGCATTTT
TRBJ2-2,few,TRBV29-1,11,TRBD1,CSVQGAGELFF,TGCAGCGTACAGGGGGCCGGGGAGCTGTTTTTT
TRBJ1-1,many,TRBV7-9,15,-,CASSPSQGTHTEAFF,TGTGCCAGCAGCCCCTCCCAGGGGACCCACACTGAAGCTTTCTTT
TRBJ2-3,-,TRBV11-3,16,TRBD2,CASSPRAAGGTDTQYF,TGTGCCAGCAGCCCCCGGGCAGCGGGGGGCACAGATACGCAGTATTTT
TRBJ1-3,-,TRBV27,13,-,CASSFRYGNTIYF,TGTGCCAGCAGTTTCCGATACGGAAACACCATATATTTT
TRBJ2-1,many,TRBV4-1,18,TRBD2,CASSRGLAGGLGYNEQFF,TGCGCCAGCAGCCGAGGACTAGCGGGGGGGCTAGGTTACAATGAGCAGTTCTTC
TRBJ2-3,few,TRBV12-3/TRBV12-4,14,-,CASSLSNWGDTQYF,TGTGCCAGCAGTTTAAGTAATTGGGGGGATACGCAGTATTTT
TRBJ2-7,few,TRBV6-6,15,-,CASSYVSSGFLEQYF,TGTGCCAGCAGTTACGTAAGTTCAGGGTTTCTCGAGCAGTACTTC